This TCR beta chain was documented in a study of cytomegalovirus exposure and HLA in healthy donors. Notes on the study in general: Rarity held for most TCR sequences, but there were some public TCRs that occurred in many donors. In the analysis, some V segments, TRBV6-2 and TRBV6-3 included, were excluded as indistinguishable. Cytomegalovirus association was assigned to under 200 TCR beta chains.

This CDR3 region has 15 residues. Germline values: CDR1 MNHNS, CDR2 SASEGT. Trimming cost V 2 bases and J 0 bases, with 8 bases left between them. Of note for this clone: The antigen is unknown.

PCR amplification relied on 60 Vbeta primers (plus 13 Jbeta primers). The table came from immunoSEQ multiplex PCR; TCRdb's copy has only in-frame clones and leaves some out. The profile shows around 120,000 clones, about 76% of them singletons. The TCR comes from a man between 60 and 70 years old in good health and CMV-seropositive. Sequenced material: PBMCs. The J gene is TRBJ1-5, the V gene TRBV6-1, with D perhaps matching TRBD1 (5 bases). The CDR3 here is CASSERQLSNQPQHF. The CDR3 DNA reads as TGTGCCAGCAGTGAAAGACAGCTTAGCAATCAGCCCCAGCATTTT.